This T cell receptor (beta chain) comes out of a study of T cells in Graves' hyperthyroidism and ophthalmopathy. Study-level background: Peripheral blood draws took place at initial diagnosis, ahead of any treatment. The study's findings and limits: Blood also showed most of the thyroid clonotypes that were expanded above 0.001.

The CDR3 length is 18 residues. Germline-derived CDR1 and CDR2 are LGHNA and YNFKEQ. V was pared by 0 bases and J by 4 bases, with 12 bases of the junction left unmatched. Each diagnosis drew on symptoms, thyroxine, TRAb, thyroid ultrasound and orbital computed tomography findings. Worth noting for this clonotype: The antigen is undetermined.

Authors of the study amplified TCR beta CDR3 regions from RNA transcripts. HTBI primers were used for first-round RT-PCR of the TCR CDR3. TCRdb analysed the multiplex PCR reads with MiXCR anew, one entry per CDR3 protein. The sample carries about 210,000 distinct CDR3 sequences, approximately 17% recorded once. V and J are TRBV4-2 and TRBJ2-3; 8 bases match TRBD1. The sequence came from a man aged 45-65 years with Graves' hyperthyroidism. The sequencing sample was made of blood. This chain's CDR3 is CASSQDDRRQGRSDTQYF. The CDR3 DNA follows: TGTGCCAGCAGCCAAGATGATAGGAGACAGGGGAGGTCAGATACGCAGTATTTT.